This entry describes one TCR beta chain. The data originate from a study of blood T cell repertoires in COVID-19. About the research overall: COVID-19 samples collected from the United States, Italy and Spain covered acute and convalescent phases. Sample material is recorded as cDNA or gDNA derived from T cells, B-cell-depleted T cells, or PBMCs.

Original handling: For nucleated cells, counts were estimated from reference gene primer amplification. Produced via immunoSEQ multiplex PCR; TCRdb's table is partial and in-frame only. D and trimming were read from the DNA, whereas the V and J calls and clone size are those reported in that table. The table shows around 80,000 clones, with almost 85% occurring only once. This CDR3 is built from 12 residues. Per germline, CDR1 SGHVS and CDR2 FQNEAQ. Between the trimmed V and J ends, which lost 6 bases and 7 bases, there was a span of 9 bases. This chain joins TRBV7-8 and TRBJ2-2, with a weak D call TRBD1 (6 bases). Sequenced input: peripheral blood. This receptor was identified in a man in his 60s with acute or convalescent COVID-19. In DNA, the CDR3 is TGTGCCAGCAGAAAGGGGGTCGGGGAGCTGTTTTTT. Translated: CASRKGVGELFF.